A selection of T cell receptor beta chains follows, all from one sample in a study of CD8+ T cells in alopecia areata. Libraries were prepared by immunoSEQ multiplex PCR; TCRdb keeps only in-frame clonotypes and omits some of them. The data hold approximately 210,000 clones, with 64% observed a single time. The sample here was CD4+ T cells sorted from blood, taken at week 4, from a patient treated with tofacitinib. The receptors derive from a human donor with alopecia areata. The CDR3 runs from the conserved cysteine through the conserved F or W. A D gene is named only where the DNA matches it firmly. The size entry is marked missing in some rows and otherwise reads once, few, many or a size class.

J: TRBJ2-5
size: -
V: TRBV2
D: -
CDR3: CASSEWRGGPRETQYF
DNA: TGTGCCAGCAGTGAATGGAGGGGGGGGCCCCGAGAGACCCAGTACTTC

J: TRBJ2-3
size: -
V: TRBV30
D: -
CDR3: CAWSVGGARPDTQYF
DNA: TGTGCCTGGAGTGTAGGCGGAGCGCGGCCAGATACGCAGTATTTT

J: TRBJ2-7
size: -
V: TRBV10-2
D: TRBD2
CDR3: CASRTSGTSPYEQYF
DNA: TGCGCCAGCAGAACCTCCGGGACTAGCCCTTACGAGCAGTACTTC

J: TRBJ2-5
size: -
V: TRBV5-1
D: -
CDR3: CASSLAGTQETQYF
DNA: TGCGCCAGCAGCTTGGCTGGGACTCAAGAGACCCAGTACTTC

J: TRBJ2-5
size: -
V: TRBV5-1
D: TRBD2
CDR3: CASSPGGAERETQYF
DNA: TGCGCCAGCAGCCCCGGGGGGGCCGAGCGAGAGACCCAGTACTTC

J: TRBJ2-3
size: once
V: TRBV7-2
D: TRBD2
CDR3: CASNLRGAGGVGDTQYF
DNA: TGTGCCAGCAACCTGAGAGGAGCGGGGGGCGTAGGTGATACGCAGTATTTT

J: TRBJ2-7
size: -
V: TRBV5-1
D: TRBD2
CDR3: CASSPRGTYEQYF
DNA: TGCGCCAGCAGCCCGCGGGGGACCTACGAGCAGTACTTC

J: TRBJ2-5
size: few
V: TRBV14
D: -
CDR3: CASSQGRVETQYF
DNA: TGTGCCAGCAGCCAAGGGAGGGTGGAGACCCAGTACTTC

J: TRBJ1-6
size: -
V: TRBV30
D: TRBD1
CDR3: CAWSSSRTGAYNSPLHF
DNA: TGTGCCTGGAGTTCTTCCCGCACAGGGGCCTATAATTCACCCCTCCACTTT

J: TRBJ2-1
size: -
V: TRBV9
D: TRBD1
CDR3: CASSVLGRGPYNEQFF
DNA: TGTGCCAGCAGCGTCCTGGGCAGGGGGCCCTACAATGAGCAGTTCTTC

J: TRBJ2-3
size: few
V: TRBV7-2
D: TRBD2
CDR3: CASSLRRGGGTDTQYF
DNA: TGTGCCAGCAGCTTACGGCGTGGGGGGGGCACAGATACGCAGTATTTT

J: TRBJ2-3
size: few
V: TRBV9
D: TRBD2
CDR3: CASSVGGGWSTDTQYF
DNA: TGTGCCAGCAGCGTAGGCGGGGGGTGGAGCACAGATACGCAGTATTTT

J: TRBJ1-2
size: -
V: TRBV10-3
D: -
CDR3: CAISDPGIYGYTF
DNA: TGTGCCATCAGTGATCCGGGGATCTATGGCTACACCTTC

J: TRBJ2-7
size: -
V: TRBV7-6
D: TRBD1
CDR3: CASSTRDRDEQYF
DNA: TGTGCCAGCAGCACCCGGGACAGGGACGAGCAGTACTTC

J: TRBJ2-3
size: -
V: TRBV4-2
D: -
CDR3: CASSQHLRPGGETDTQYF
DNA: TGTGCCAGCAGCCAACATTTGCGCCCGGGGGGCGAAACAGATACGCAGTATTTT

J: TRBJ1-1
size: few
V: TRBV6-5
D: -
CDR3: CASIFDGANTEAFF
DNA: TGTGCCAGCATTTTCGACGGAGCAAACACTGAAGCTTTCTTT

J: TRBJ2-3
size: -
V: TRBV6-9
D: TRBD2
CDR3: CASTSSGLAGCTDTQYF
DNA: TGTGCCAGCACCTCATCGGGACTAGCGGGATGCACAGATACGCAGTATTTT

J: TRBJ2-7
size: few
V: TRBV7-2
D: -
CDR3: CASSLVGNEQYF
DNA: TGTGCCAGCAGCTTAGTTGGTAACGAGCAGTACTTC

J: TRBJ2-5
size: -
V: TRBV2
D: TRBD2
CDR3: CASGASGVQETQYF
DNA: TGTGCCAGCGGAGCTAGCGGGGTCCAAGAGACCCAGTACTTC

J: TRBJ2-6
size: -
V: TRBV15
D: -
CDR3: CATSLPGPGANVLTF
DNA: TGTGCCACCAGCCTACCCGGGCCTGGGGCCAACGTCCTGACTTTC

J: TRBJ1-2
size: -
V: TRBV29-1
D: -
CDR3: CSVQVVSPYGYTF
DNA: TGCAGCGTGCAGGTCGTCTCTCCTTATGGCTACACCTTC

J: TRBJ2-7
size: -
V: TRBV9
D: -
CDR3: CASSVGGQPSYEQYF
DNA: TGTGCCAGCAGCGTAGGAGGACAGCCAAGCTACGAGCAGTACTTC

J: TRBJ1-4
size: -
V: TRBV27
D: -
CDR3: CASSLSGDFGEKLFF
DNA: TGTGCCAGCAGTTTATCAGGGGATTTCGGTGAAAAACTGTTTTTT

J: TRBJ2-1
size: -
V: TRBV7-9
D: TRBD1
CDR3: CASSPSGTGVYNEQFF
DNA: TGTGCCAGCAGCCCTTCCGGGACAGGGGTCTACAATGAGCAGTTCTTC

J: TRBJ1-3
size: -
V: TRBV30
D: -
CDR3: CAWRPGPHSGNTIYF
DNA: TGTGCCTGGAGGCCGGGACCGCACTCTGGAAACACCATATATTTT

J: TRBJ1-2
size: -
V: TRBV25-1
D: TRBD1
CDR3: CASTRDRHYGYTF
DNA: TGTGCCAGCACTCGGGACAGACACTATGGCTACACCTTC

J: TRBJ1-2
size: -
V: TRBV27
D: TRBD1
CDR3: CASSKGQLNYGYTF
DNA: TGTGCCAGCAGCAAGGGACAGCTTAACTATGGCTACACCTTC

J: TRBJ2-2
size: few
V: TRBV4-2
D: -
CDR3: CASSQQDPRMTGELFF
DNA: TGTGCCAGCAGCCAACAGGACCCACGAATGACCGGGGAGCTGTTTTTT